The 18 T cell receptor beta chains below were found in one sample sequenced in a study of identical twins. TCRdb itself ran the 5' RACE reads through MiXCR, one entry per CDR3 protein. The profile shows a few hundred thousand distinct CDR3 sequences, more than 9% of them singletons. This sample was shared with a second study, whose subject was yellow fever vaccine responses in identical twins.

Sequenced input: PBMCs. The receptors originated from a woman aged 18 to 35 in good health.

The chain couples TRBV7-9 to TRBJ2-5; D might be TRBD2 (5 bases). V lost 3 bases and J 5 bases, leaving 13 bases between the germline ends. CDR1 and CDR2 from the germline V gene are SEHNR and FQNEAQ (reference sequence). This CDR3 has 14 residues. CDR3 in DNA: TGTGCCAGCAGCTTTGGATCGGGGAGTGAGACCCAGTACTTC. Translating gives CASSFGSGSETQYF.

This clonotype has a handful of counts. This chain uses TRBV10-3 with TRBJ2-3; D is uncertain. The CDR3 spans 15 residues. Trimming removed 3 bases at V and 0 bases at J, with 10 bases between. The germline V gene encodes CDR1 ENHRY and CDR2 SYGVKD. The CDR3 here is CAISEGHSSTDTQYF. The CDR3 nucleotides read TGTGCCATCAGTGAAGGCCATAGTAGCACAGATACGCAGTATTTT.

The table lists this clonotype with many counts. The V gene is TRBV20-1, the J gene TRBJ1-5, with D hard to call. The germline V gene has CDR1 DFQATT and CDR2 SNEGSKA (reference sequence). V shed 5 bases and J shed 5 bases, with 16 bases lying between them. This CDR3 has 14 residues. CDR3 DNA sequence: TGCAGTGCTCCCCTAGGAGGGCGCGATCAGCCCCAGCATTTT. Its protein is CSAPLGGRDQPQHF.

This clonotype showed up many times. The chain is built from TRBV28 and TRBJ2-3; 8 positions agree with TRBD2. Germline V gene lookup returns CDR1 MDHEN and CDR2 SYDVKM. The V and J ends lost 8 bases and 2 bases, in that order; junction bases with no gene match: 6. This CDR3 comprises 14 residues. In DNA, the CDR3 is TGTGCCAGCCTTAGCGGGACCAACACAGATACGCAGTATTTT. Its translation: CASLSGTNTDTQYF.

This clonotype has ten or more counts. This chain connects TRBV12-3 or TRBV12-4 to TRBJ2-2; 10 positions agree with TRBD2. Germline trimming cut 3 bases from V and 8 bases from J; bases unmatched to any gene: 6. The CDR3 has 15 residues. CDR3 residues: CASSFFETSGGELFF. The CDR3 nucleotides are TGTGCCAGCAGTTTCTTTGAGACTAGCGGGGGGGAGCTGTTTTTT.

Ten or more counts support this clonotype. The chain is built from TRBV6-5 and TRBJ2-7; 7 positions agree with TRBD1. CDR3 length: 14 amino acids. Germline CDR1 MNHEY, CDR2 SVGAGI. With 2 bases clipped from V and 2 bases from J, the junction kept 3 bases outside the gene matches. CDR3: CASSYRDSTYEQYF. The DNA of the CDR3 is TGTGCCAGCAGTTACCGGGACAGCACCTACGAGCAGTACTTC.

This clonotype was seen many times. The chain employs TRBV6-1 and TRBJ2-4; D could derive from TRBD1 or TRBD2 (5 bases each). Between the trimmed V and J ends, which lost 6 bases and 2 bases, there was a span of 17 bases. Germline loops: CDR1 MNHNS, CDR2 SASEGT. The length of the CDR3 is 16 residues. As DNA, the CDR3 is TGTGCCAGCAGCTTGTATGGAGAGGGGACCAAAAACATTCAGTACTTC. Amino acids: CASSLYGEGTKNIQYF.

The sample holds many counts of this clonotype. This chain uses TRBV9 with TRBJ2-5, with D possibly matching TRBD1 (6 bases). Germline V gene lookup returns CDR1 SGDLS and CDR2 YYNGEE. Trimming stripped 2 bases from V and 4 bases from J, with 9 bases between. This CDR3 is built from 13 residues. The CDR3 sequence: CASSVGDTETQYF. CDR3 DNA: TGTGCCAGCAGCGTCGGGGACACAGAGACCCAGTACTTC.

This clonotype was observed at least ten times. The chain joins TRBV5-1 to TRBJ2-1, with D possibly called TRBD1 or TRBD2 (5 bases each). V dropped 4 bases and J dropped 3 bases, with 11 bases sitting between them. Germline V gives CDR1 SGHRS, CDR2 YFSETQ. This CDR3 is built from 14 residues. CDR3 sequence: CASSRDGVYNEQFF. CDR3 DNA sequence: TGCGCCAGCAGCAGGGACGGCGTCTACAATGAGCAGTTCTTC.

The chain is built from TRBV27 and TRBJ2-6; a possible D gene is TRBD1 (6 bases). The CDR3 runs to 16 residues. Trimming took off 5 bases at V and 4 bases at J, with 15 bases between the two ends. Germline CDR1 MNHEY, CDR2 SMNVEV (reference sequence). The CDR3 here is CASSVLQGLGANVLTF. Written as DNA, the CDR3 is TGTGCCAGCAGTGTGCTTCAGGGGCTAGGGGCCAACGTCCTGACTTTC.

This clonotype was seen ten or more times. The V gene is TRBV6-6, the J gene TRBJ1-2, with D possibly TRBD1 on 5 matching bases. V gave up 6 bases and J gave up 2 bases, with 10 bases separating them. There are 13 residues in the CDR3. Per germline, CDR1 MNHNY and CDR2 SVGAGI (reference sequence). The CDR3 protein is CASRADSNYGYTF. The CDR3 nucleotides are TGTGCCAGCAGGGCCGACAGCAACTATGGCTACACCTTC.

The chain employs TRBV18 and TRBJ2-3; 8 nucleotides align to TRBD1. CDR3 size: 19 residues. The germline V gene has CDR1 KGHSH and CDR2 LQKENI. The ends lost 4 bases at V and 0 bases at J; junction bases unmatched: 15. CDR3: CASSLFPPGQDSSTDTQYF. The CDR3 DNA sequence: TGTGCCAGCTCACTTTTCCCACCGGGACAGGACTCTAGCACAGATACGCAGTATTTT.

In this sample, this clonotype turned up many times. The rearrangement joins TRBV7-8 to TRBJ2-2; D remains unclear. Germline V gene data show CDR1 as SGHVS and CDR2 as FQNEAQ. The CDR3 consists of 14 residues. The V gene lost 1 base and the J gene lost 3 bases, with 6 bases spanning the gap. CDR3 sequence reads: CASSLVQYTGELFF. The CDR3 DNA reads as TGTGCCAGCAGCTTAGTACAGTACACCGGGGAGCTGTTTTTT.

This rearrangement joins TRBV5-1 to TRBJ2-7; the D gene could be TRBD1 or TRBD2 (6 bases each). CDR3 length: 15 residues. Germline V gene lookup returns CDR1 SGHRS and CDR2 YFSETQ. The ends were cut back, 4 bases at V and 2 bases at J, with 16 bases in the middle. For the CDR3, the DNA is TGCGCCAGCAGCCCGGGGGCTGGGGGACCCTACGAGCAGTACTTC. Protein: CASSPGAGGPYEQYF. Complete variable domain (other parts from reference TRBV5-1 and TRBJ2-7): KAGVTQTPRYLIKTRGQQVTLSCSPISGHRSVSWYQQTPGQGLQFLFEYFSETQRNKGNFPGRFSGRQFSNSRSEMNVSTLELGDSALYLCASSPGAGGPYEQYFGPGTRLTVT.

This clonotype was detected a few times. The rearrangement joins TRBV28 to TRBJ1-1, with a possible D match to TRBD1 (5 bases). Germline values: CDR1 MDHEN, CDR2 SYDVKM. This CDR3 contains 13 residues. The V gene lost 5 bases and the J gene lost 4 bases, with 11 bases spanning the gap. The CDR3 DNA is TGTGCCAGCAGTCCTCCAGGGACCACTGAAGCTTTCTTT. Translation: CASSPPGTTEAFF.

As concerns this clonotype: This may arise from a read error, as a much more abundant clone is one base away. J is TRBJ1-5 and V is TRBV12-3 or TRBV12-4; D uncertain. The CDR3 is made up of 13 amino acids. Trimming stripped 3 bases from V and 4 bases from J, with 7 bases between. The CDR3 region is CASSLRRNQPQHF. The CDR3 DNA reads TGTGCCAGCAGTTTGAGGAGGAATCAGCCCCAGCATTTT.

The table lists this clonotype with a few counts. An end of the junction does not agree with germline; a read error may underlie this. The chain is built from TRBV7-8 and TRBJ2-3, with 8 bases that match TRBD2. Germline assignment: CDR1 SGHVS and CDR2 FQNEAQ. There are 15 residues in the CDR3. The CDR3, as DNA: TGTGCCAGCAGCTTGCGGGAGGTTACCACAAATACGCAGTATTTT. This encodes CASSLREVTTNTQYF.

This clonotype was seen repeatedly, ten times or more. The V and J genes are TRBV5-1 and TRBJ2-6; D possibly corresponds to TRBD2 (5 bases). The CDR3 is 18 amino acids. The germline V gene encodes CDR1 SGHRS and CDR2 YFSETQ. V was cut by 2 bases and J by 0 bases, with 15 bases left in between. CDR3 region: CASSFEGRSSSGANVLTF. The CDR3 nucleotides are TGCGCCAGCAGCTTTGAGGGAAGATCCAGCTCTGGGGCCAACGTCCTGACTTTC.